Below are 14 T cell receptor beta chains sequenced from a single sample in a study of shared clonotypes between healthy human individuals. The repertoire was sequenced with immunoSEQ multiplex PCR; TCRdb's copy has only in-frame clones and lacks some. The repertoire holds 1.4 million to 1.5 million clones, with 96% as singletons. The sequencing sample was made of naive CD4+ T cells sorted from blood. Subset in this sample: CD45RA+ positively selected. These receptors were collected from a man younger than 45 in good health.

The chain links TRBV6-5 to TRBJ1-1; weak D call: TRBD1 (5 bases). Germline V gives CDR1 MNHEY, CDR2 SVGAGI. Trimming took 2 bases from V and 7 from J, leaving 14 bases between them. This CDR3 has 14 amino acids. This CDR3 is CASSYGGSGVEAFF. CDR3 coding DNA: TGTGCCAGCAGTTACGGGGGGTCTGGAGTTGAAGCTTTCTTT.

The chain recombines TRBV5-1 with TRBJ1-1, with TRBD1 matching over 9 bases. The J segment lost 1 base and the V segment lost 3 bases, leaving 7 bases of the junction unmatched. Germline V gene sequence: CDR1 SGHRS, CDR2 YFSETQ. CDR3 length: 16 amino acids. CDR3 residues: CASSYGTGTWNTEAFF. As DNA, the CDR3 is TGCGCCAGCAGCTATGGGACAGGGACTTGGAACACTGAAGCTTTCTTT.

The V call is TRBV7-9, the J call TRBJ2-1; D unresolved. The CDR3 covers 14 residues. Trimming removed 1 base at V and 4 bases at J, with 8 bases between. The germline V gene encodes CDR1 SEHNR and CDR2 FQNEAQ (reference sequence). CDR3 loop: CASSLDQSYNEQFF. The DNA of the CDR3 is TGTGCCAGCAGCTTAGACCAGTCTTACAATGAGCAGTTCTTC.

With respect to this clone: Within the sample, other DNA sequences also encode this same CDR3. The J gene is TRBJ2-7, the V gene TRBV11-2; 8 nucleotides agree with TRBD1. Germline lookup yields CDR1 SGHAT and CDR2 FQNNGV. The CDR3 consists of 17 residues. The junction had 9 bases not matched to a gene; V was cut back by 2 bases and J by 0 bases. The CDR3 is CASSLTSGGVNSYEQYF. The CDR3 nucleotides read TGTGCCAGCAGCTTAACCTCAGGGGGCGTAAACTCCTACGAGCAGTACTTC.

This clone has only one observation. The chain links TRBV9 to TRBJ2-2; 12 nucleotides line up with TRBD1. The germline CDR1 and CDR2 sequences are SGDLS and YYNGEE. J gave up 6 bases and V 3 bases, and 12 bases lay outside the gene matches. This CDR3 has 18 amino acids. The CDR3 coding sequence is TGTGCCAGCAGCGAGGCCCTTACGGGACAGGGGGCGTCCGGGGAGCTGTTTTTT. This codes for CASSEALTGQGASGELFF.

In regard to this clone: One end of the junction does not line up with germline, which may come from a read error. The chain carries TRBV18 and TRBJ2-1; 8 bases agree with TRBD1. CDR1 is KGHSH and CDR2 is LQKENI in the germline V gene. The CDR3 consists of 17 residues. CDR3 bases: TGTGCCAGCTCACTCTTTTTTAGGACAGGGTCCTCCAATGAGCAGTTCTTC. Protein sequence: CASSLFFRTGSSNEQFF.

This chain connects TRBV27 to TRBJ2-7, with 7 bases that match TRBD1. This CDR3 contains 16 residues. The J segment lost 3 bases and the V segment lost 4 bases, leaving 12 bases of the junction unmatched. Germline V lookup: CDR1 MNHEY, CDR2 SMNVEV (reference sequence). CDR3 sequence reads: CASSSTTGTGSYEQYF. CDR3 DNA: TGTGCCAGCAGTTCCACGACAGGGACGGGGAGCTACGAGCAGTACTTC.

V usage is TRBV10-3 and J usage is TRBJ2-5; 9 nucleotides line up with TRBD1. V lost 0 bases, J lost 4 bases, and 15 bases stayed unmatched. Germline CDR1 reads ENHRY; CDR2 reads SYGVKD. CDR3 length: 19 residues. The CDR3 coding sequence is TGTGCCATCAGTGAGTCGAATGTCGCTAGGACAGGGGTACGAGAGACCCAGTACTTC. Translated: CAISESNVARTGVRETQYF.

J is TRBJ2-1 and V is TRBV6-6; 9 bases align to TRBD2. The length of the CDR3 is 16 residues. Unmatched junction bases numbered 11, after V lost 0 bases and J lost 11 bases. Germline lookup yields CDR1 MNHNY and CDR2 SVGAGI (reference sequence). The CDR3 bases are TGTGCCAGCAGTTACTCGAAGGAGACTAGCGGAGGAAAGCAGTTCTTC. This codes for CASSYSKETSGGKQFF.

This sequence joins TRBV30 and TRBJ2-7; D is possibly TRBD2 (6 bases). Germline V lookup: CDR1 GTSNPN, CDR2 SVGIG (reference sequence). The CDR3 extends over 15 amino acids. V was pared by 3 bases and J by 2 bases, with 17 bases between. CDR3 bases: TGTGCCTGGAGAAAAACCGGGACTCCAACCTACGAGCAGTACTTC. This encodes CAWRKTGTPTYEQYF.

The chain has TRBV6-5 and TRBJ1-4, with D unresolved. This CDR3 contains 13 residues. The germline V and J ends were trimmed by 2 bases and 14 bases, with 15 bases remaining between them. Per the germline V gene, CDR1 is MNHEY and CDR2 is SVGAGI. CDR3 sequence: CASSYRIAGRLFF. The CDR3 coding sequence is TGTGCCAGCAGTTACCGGATCGCCGGGCGGCTGTTTTTT.

The V gene is TRBV7-3, the J gene TRBJ1-5; TRBD1 matches 7 bases. Germline assignment: CDR1 SGHTA and CDR2 FQGTGA. V lost 3 bases, J lost 4 bases, and 9 bases stayed unmatched. The CDR3 sequence is 16 residues long. The CDR3 nucleotides are TGTGCCAGCAGCTTTACGGAGGGACAGCCTAATCAGCCCCAGCATTTT. It encodes CASSFTEGQPNQPQHF.

This chain connects TRBV12-5 to TRBJ2-1; 7 bases line up with TRBD2. The germline CDR1 and CDR2 sequences are LGHNT and FRNRAP. The CDR3 runs 16 residues. Trimming cost V 1 base and J 5 bases; bases outside gene matches: 8. The CDR3: CASGLGVASGNNEQFF. The CDR3, as DNA: TGTGCTAGTGGTTTGGGGGTGGCTAGCGGAAACAATGAGCAGTTCTTC.

This chain links TRBV10-3 with TRBJ2-1, with D tentatively TRBD2 (5 bases). CDR1 is ENHRY and CDR2 is SYGVKD in the germline V gene. This CDR3 region has 13 residues. The ends were cut back, 6 bases at V and 6 bases at J, with 12 bases in the middle. The CDR3 coding sequence is TGTGCCATCAGGCTGGACTCTGGCAATGAGCAGTTCTTC. Translating gives CAIRLDSGNEQFF.